One and the same sample provided the 15 T cell receptor beta chains below, sequenced in a study of neurological immune-mediated disorders. From the 5' RACE reads, TCRdb called clonotypes with MiXCR, one entry per CDR3 protein. The sample holds roughly 80,000 distinct CDR3 sequences; over 15% are singletons and the top ten take about 16%. The sample consisted of PBMCs. The receptor set was obtained from a woman aged 40 to 50 in good health.

Remarks on this clonotype: A junction end diverges from the germline sequence, so it may reflect a read error. The CDR3 protein is CANSSGQNIQYF. CDR3 sequence (DNA): TGTGCCAACAGTTCCGGACAGAACATTCAGTACTTC. The chain is built from TRBV28 and TRBJ2-4; D is perhaps TRBD1 (6 bases). The CDR3 covers 12 residues. Germline V lookup: CDR1 MDHEN, CDR2 SYDVKM.

This clonotype was counted many times. The rearrangement links TRBV7-8 to TRBJ2-5; TRBD2 aligns across 7 bases. CDR1 and CDR2 from the germline V gene are SGHVS and FQNEAQ. The junction had 2 bases not matched to a gene; V was cut back by 2 bases and J by 5 bases. The CDR3 spans 13 residues. Here the CDR3 DNA reads TGTGCCAGCAGCTTATACGGGGGGGAGACCCAGTACTTC. This sequence encodes CASSLYGGETQYF.

This clonotype was detected many times. This chain uses TRBV5-1 with TRBJ2-2, with D maybe TRBD1 (6 bases). CDR3 length: 15 amino acids. V dropped 3 bases and J dropped 1 base, with 10 bases sitting between them. Germline V CDR1 and CDR2: SGHRS, YFSETQ. The CDR3 DNA reads as TGCGCCAGCAGCTGGGGACATTTGAACACCGGGGAGCTGTTTTTT. Translation: CASSWGHLNTGELFF. The variable domain in full, with the rest retrieved from reference TRBV5-1 and TRBJ2-2, is KAGVTQTPRYLIKTRGQQVTLSCSPISGHRSVSWYQQTPGQGLQFLFEYFSETQRNKGNFPGRFSGRQFSNSRSEMNVSTLELGDSALYLCASSWGHLNTGELFFGEGSRLTVL.

The chain combines TRBV7-3 with TRBJ2-3, with a weak D call TRBD1 (5 bases). Germline V gene data show CDR1 as SGHTA and CDR2 as FQGTGA. The CDR3 contains 15 residues. Trimming took off 2 bases at V and 0 bases at J, with 9 bases between the two ends. The CDR3 region is CASSLYAGSTDTQYF. CDR3 bases: TGTGCCAGCAGCTTATATGCAGGGAGCACAGATACGCAGTATTTT. Complete variable domain (other parts from reference TRBV7-3 and TRBJ2-3): GAGVSQTPSNKVTEKGKYVELRCDPISGHTALYWYRQSLGQGPEFLIYFQGTGAADDSGLPNDRFFAVRPEGSVSTLKIQRTERGDSAVYLCASSLYAGSTDTQYFGPGTRLTVL.

This clonotype was recorded only once. The genes are TRBV5-1 and TRBJ2-3, with D perhaps given as TRBD1 or TRBD2 (5 bases each). CDR1 is SGHRS, CDR2 YFSETQ, per germline. With 0 bases removed from V and 3 bases from J, the gap between germline ends came to 11 bases. The CDR3 is 15 residues long. The CDR3 is CASSLALGPTDTQYF. The CDR3 DNA sequence: TGCGCCAGCAGCTTGGCCTTGGGACCTACAGATACGCAGTATTTT.

In this sample, this clonotype turned up many times. The V call is TRBV20-1, the J call TRBJ2-5; D gene unclear. CDR3 size: 12 residues. Trimming pared 7 bases from V and 2 bases from J, leaving 11 bases between. Looked up from germline, CDR1 is DFQATT and CDR2 is SNEGSKA (reference sequence). CDR3 loop: CSVRPEQETQYF. Here the CDR3 DNA reads TGCAGTGTACGACCGGAACAAGAGACCCAGTACTTC.

The rearrangement links TRBV19 to TRBJ2-3; 11 positions agree with TRBD2. This CDR3 region has 14 residues. V was clipped by 8 bases and J by 3 bases; unmatched bases: 4. Germline lookup yields CDR1 LNHDA and CDR2 SQIVND (reference sequence). The CDR3 reads CASRLAGLTDTQYF. The CDR3 DNA follows: TGTGCCAGTCGACTAGCGGGGTTGACAGATACGCAGTATTTT.

At least ten counts were recorded for this clonotype. The chain has TRBV10-3 and TRBJ2-6, with D unclear. CDR3 length equals 15 residues. V was clipped by 2 bases and J by 4 bases, with 9 bases between them. The V gene's germline CDR1 is ENHRY and CDR2 SYGVKD. CDR3 sequence reads: CAISEGRAGANVLTF. The CDR3 DNA sequence: TGTGCCATCAGTGAGGGCCGAGCAGGGGCCAACGTCCTGACTTTC.

This clonotype has a count of ten or more. The rearrangement links TRBV6-2 or TRBV6-3 to TRBJ1-2; TRBD1 might be the D (6 bases). CDR1 MNHEY and CDR2 SVGEGT come from the germline V gene. V lost 6 bases and J 9 bases, leaving 17 bases between the germline ends. The CDR3 runs to 13 residues. DNA of the CDR3: TGTGCCAGCAGAGGGGGGGGGCAGCTAAGCTACACCTTC. Translation: CASRGGGQLSYTF.

The V and J genes are TRBV5-6 and TRBJ2-5; D is ambiguous. The CDR3 is 14 residues long. Trimming shortened V by 0 bases and J by 5 bases, and 11 bases separated the two germline ends. Germline-derived CDR1 and CDR2 are SGHDT and YYEEEE. The CDR3 spells CASSLGTDPETQYF. The CDR3 coding sequence is TGTGCCAGCAGCTTGGGAACCGACCCGGAGACCCAGTACTTC.

This clonotype was observed at least ten times. V is TRBV20-1 and J is TRBJ2-1; 11 nucleotides agree with TRBD2. The J segment lost 9 bases and the V segment lost 3 bases, leaving 4 bases of the junction unmatched. CDR1 DFQATT and CDR2 SNEGSKA come from the germline V gene (reference sequence). The CDR3 has 13 amino acids. The CDR3, as DNA: TGCAGTGCTAGGAGACTAGCGGGGACTGAGCAGTTCTTC. Its translation: CSARRLAGTEQFF.

This clonotype was counted at least ten times. The chain uses TRBV5-1 and TRBJ1-5, with a tentative D call TRBD1 (6 bases). The germline gives CDR1 SGHRS, CDR2 YFSETQ. Trimming cost V 4 bases and J 6 bases, with 17 bases left between them. CDR3 size: 15 residues. CDR3 DNA: TGCGCCAGCAGCCCACAGGGTTTACGGGGTCAGCCCCAGCATTTT. Translation: CASSPQGLRGQPQHF.

As regards this clonotype: This may come from a read error, since a much larger clone is one base off. The gene calls are TRBV7-2 and TRBJ1-2; no definite D call. The germline V and J ends were trimmed by 5 bases and 0 bases, with 16 bases remaining between them. CDR3 length equals 16 residues. Looked up from germline, CDR1 is SGHTA and CDR2 is FQGNSA. The CDR3 protein is CASSPGGGFTNYGYTF. Here the CDR3 DNA reads TGTGCCAGCAGCCCCGGTGGAGGATTCACTAACTATGGCTACACCTTC.

This clonotype was seen repeatedly, ten times or more. The V gene is TRBV5-5, the J gene TRBJ1-1; tentative D call: TRBD1 (5 bases). Trimming removed 6 bases at V and 8 bases at J, with 20 bases between. The CDR3 runs 14 residues. The germline V gene encodes CDR1 SGHKS and CDR2 YYEKEE (reference sequence). CDR3 residues: CASNPLWGDLEAFF. CDR3 in DNA: TGTGCCAGCAACCCCTTGTGGGGGGATTTGGAAGCTTTCTTT.

This clonotype was recorded many times. The gene calls are TRBV29-1 and TRBJ2-7, with D maybe TRBD2 (6 bases). V was shortened by 6 bases and J by 2 bases, with 20 bases between the two germline ends. Germline V lookup: CDR1 SQVTM, CDR2 ANQGSEA. The CDR3 length is 15 residues. The chain's CDR3 is CSVSGAGLTTYEQYF. DNA for the CDR3: TGCAGCGTGTCTGGTGCGGGACTGACAACCTACGAGCAGTACTTC.